The clone carrying this TCR beta chain has at least ten counts. CDR3 size: 13 residues. Trimming took off 7 bases at V and 4 bases at J, with 13 bases between the two ends. MiXCR, applied by TCRdb to the 5' RACE reads, yields one record per CDR3 protein. The data show 200,000 to 250,000 distinct CDR3 sequences, roughly 8.2% seen once. The data belong to a study of CD8 T cells in ankylosing spondylitis. The chain combines TRBV12-3 or TRBV12-4 with TRBJ1-2; D ambiguous. Sample: blood, either unsorted or a sorted T cell fraction (not recorded which). The sequence was obtained from a female donor with ankylosing spondylitis or in good health (not recorded which). DNA of the CDR3: TGTGCCAGCACCTCCAGGTTACGCTATGGCTACACCTTC. Translated: CASTSRLRYGYTF.